This T cell receptor (beta chain) was captured in a study of T cells in Graves' hyperthyroidism and ophthalmopathy. Study information: Before any treatment, at initial diagnosis, peripheral blood was collected. General study results and limits: For ophthalmopathy, model prediction preceded onset by a median about six months. Clonotypes that were expanded in thyroid above 0.001 mostly appeared in blood too.

Germline V gives CDR1 MNHEY, CDR2 SMNVEV (reference sequence). The CDR3 is made up of 15 amino acids. Between the trimmed V and J ends, which lost 5 bases and 2 bases, there was a span of 16 bases. Ophthalmopathy cases met thresholds of Clinical Activity Score at least 3, NOSPECS grade at least 4 and duration under 3 months. Researchers amplified the TCR beta CDR3 regions from RNA transcripts. The HTBI primer set was used in a first-round RT-PCR of the TCR CDR3. TCRdb reprocessed the multiplex PCR reads with MiXCR, giving one entry per CDR3 protein. Seen here are about 640,000 distinct CDR3 sequences, less than 25% observed once, and the top ten hold roughly a third. With regard to this clonotype: Its antigen is unidentified.

The chain joins TRBV27 to TRBJ2-7, with a weak D call TRBD2 (6 bases). The clonotype comes from a man in his thirties or forties with Graves' ophthalmopathy. The source material was blood. Here the CDR3 DNA reads TGTGCCAGCAGTGGTTGGAGGGGCGGGACCTACGAGCAGTACTTC. It yields the protein CASSGWRGGTYEQYF.